The clone carrying this T cell receptor (beta chain) was observed at least ten times. Antigen specificity is unknown. Blood and skin TCR RNA was reverse transcribed with alpha and beta constant primers. The SP2 primer and nested alpha and beta constant region primers amplified ligated cDNA in four rounds. TCRdb analysed the 5' RACE reads with MiXCR anew, one entry per CDR3 protein. The sample has tens of thousands of distinct CDR3 sequences; 3.5% to 5% are singletons. This sample is drawn from a study of naive and memory T cell subsets. The study, taken as a whole, reports: This RNA-based method may be sensitive to activation-related transcript changes.

The V and J ends lost 3 bases and 3 bases respectively, with 13 bases between them. CDR1 is SGHRS and CDR2 is YFSETQ in the germline V gene. CDR3 size: 15 residues. RNA was extracted from under 3 ml of whole blood of healthy adults. Cells were not sorted; total RNA input targeted about 1 to 1000 ng. The chain recombines TRBV5-1 with TRBJ2-1; tentatively, D is TRBD1 (7 bases). The TCR originated in a male donor in good health. The CDR3 DNA sequence: TGCGCCAGCAGCTGGAGGGACAGCTACTACAATGAGCAGTTCTTC. Its translation is CASSWRDSYYNEQFF.